Sequencing of this TCR beta chain was carried out in a study of blood T cell repertoires in COVID-19. Authors' data handling: Estimated nucleated cell counts came from reference gene primer amplification. Sequencing used immunoSEQ multiplex PCR; TCRdb keeps in-frame clones, though not all of them. That table furnishes V, J and clone size, whereas the DNA furnished D and trimming. Of over 85,000 clones detected, about 90% appear once; the ten largest clones hold 15% to 20%. The CDR3 has 15 amino acids. Looked up from germline, CDR1 is MDHEN and CDR2 is SYDVKM. The V segment lost 5 bases and the J segment 3 bases; nucleotides outside the gene matches: 9.

The clonotype comes from a human donor in a cohort sampled during active COVID-19. Sample: peripheral blood. This chain links TRBV28 with TRBJ2-7, with 8 bases matching TRBD1. This CDR3 is CASSPHPTGGYEQYF. The CDR3 nucleotides read TGTGCCAGCAGTCCCCACCCTACAGGGGGCTACGAGCAGTACTTC.